This T cell receptor (beta chain) appears in the sequencing data of a study of T cells in Graves' hyperthyroidism and ophthalmopathy. Study-level findings and limits: Most thyroid clonotypes expanded above 0.001 appeared in blood too.

Both ends counted, the CDR3 spans 9 residues. Germline V gene sequence: CDR1 DFQATT, CDR2 SNEGSKA (reference sequence). Not enrolled were patients with uncontrolled infection, other autoimmune disease, pregnancy or lactation. Amplification of TCR beta CDR3 regions used RNA as the template. HTBI primers were employed in a first-round RT-PCR of the TCR CDR3. TCRdb independently ran MiXCR on the multiplex PCR reads; one entry per CDR3 protein. This sample has around 620,000 distinct CDR3 sequences, with roughly 50% found just once. With regard to this clonotype: Its antigen remains unknown. Since the CDR3 does not end with the conserved phenylalanine or tryptophan, this likely comes from a read error. Because the CDR3's place on the DNA is in doubt, the DNA is left out and the CDR3 is given as listed by TCRdb.

The clonotype was recovered from an adult woman with Graves' disease, either hyperthyroidism or ophthalmopathy (not recorded which). The sequenced sample consisted of peripheral blood or thyroid tissue (not recorded which). The chain employs TRBV20-1 and TRBJ1-3; the table names TRBD1, a call not compared with the DNA. CDR3 sequence: CSASGTQNT.